The 25 T cell receptor beta chains below were found in one sample sequenced in a study of Ad26.COV2.S vaccination and SARS-CoV-2 variants. The data were produced by immunoSEQ multiplex PCR, yet TCRdb's version contains in-frame clones alone and is incomplete. The table lists about 380,000 clones, 83% of them singletons, with roughly 7.4% in the top ten. This sample's treatment: some 20 received Ad26.COV2.S at low or high dose, single or two shots; 5 received placebo; per-sample allocation not given. Specimens were obtained on day 63 following the first vaccine or placebo injection. The sample consisted of peripheral blood, taken in a trial of Ad26.COV2.S vaccine versus placebo. The receptor source for this set is a person aged 18-60 years who received the Ad26.COV2.S COVID-19 vaccine or a placebo.

The CDR3 bases are TGTGCCAGTAGTGTTCCTCGGGACAGGCTAAATTCACCCCTCCACTTT. Its protein product is CASSVPRDRLNSPLHF. The rearrangement joins TRBV19 to TRBJ1-6; 8 nucleotides align to TRBD1. Germline assignment: CDR1 LNHDA and CDR2 SQIVND (reference sequence). The V segment lost 5 bases and the J segment 7 bases; nucleotides outside the gene matches: 10. The CDR3 loop spans 16 amino acids. The variable domain in full, completed from reference TRBV19 and TRBJ1-6, reads DGGITQSPKYLFRKEGQNVTLSCEQNLNHDAMYWYRQDPGQGLRLIYYSQIVNDFQKGDIAEGYSVSREKKESFPLTVTSAQKNPTAFYLCASSVPRDRLNSPLHFGNGTRLTVT.

V gene TRBV5-1 combines with J gene TRBJ1-1; D is unresolved. This CDR3 spans 16 amino acids. The germline V gene has CDR1 SGHRS and CDR2 YFSETQ. V shed 2 bases and J shed 2 bases, with 16 bases lying between them. The CDR3 region is CASSLGPAGPNTEAFF. The CDR3 DNA reads TGCGCCAGCAGCTTAGGTCCGGCAGGCCCTAACACTGAAGCTTTCTTT.

The chain couples TRBV5-6 to TRBJ2-1, with D maybe TRBD1 (5 bases). V was pared by 1 base and J by 11 bases, with 10 bases between. The germline CDR1 and CDR2 sequences are SGHDT and YYEEEE. This CDR3 has 12 amino acids. This CDR3 reads CASSLILDKQFF. As DNA, the CDR3 is TGTGCCAGCAGCTTGATACTGGACAAGCAGTTCTTC.

This clone turned up a few times. This sequence joins TRBV11-2 and TRBJ2-1; 8 positions match TRBD2. Germline assignment: CDR1 SGHAT and CDR2 FQNNGV. The J segment lost 4 bases and the V segment lost 5 bases, leaving 10 bases of the junction unmatched. This CDR3 contains 16 residues. The CDR3 sequence: CASSPRASGFYNEQFF. As DNA, the CDR3 is TGTGCCAGCAGCCCTCGGGCTAGCGGGTTTTACAATGAGCAGTTCTTC.

The V gene is TRBV5-1, the J gene TRBJ2-3; 13 bases are a match to TRBD2. After removal of 4 bases from V and 3 bases from J, the junction contained 5 bases not matched to a gene. The germline CDR1 and CDR2 sequences are SGHRS and YFSETQ. The CDR3 is 16 amino acids. The CDR3 bases are TGCGCCAGCAGCCAACTAGCGGGAGGGCCAACAGATACGCAGTATTTT. It codes for CASSQLAGGPTDTQYF.

The chain combines TRBV6-6 with TRBJ1-3, with unresolved D. The CDR3 contains 14 residues. V was cut by 10 bases and J by 0 bases, with 13 bases left in between. Germline loops: CDR1 MNHNY, CDR2 SVGAGI (reference sequence). This CDR3 reads CATLPGFSGNTIYF. In DNA, the CDR3 is TGTGCCACCCTCCCCGGCTTCTCTGGAAACACCATATATTTT.

The chain carries TRBV4-1 and TRBJ1-2; 10 nucleotides match TRBD1. There are 15 residues in the CDR3. Germline values: CDR1 MGHRA, CDR2 YSYEKL. The junction had 6 bases not matched to a gene; V was cut back by 1 base and J by 7 bases. The CDR3 DNA reads as TGCGCCAGCAGCCAAGTCCCCCGGGACAGGGGTGGCTACACCTTC. Translating gives CASSQVPRDRGGYTF.

The chain joins TRBV7-9 to TRBJ2-5, with 8 bases identical to TRBD1. Germline values: CDR1 SEHNR, CDR2 FQNEAQ (reference sequence). The length of the CDR3 is 14 residues. Trimming at V came to 4 bases and at J to 2 bases, leaving 3 bases not matched to a gene. CDR3 sequence: CASSSYRGQETQYF. The DNA of the CDR3 is TGTGCCAGCAGCTCATACAGGGGGCAAGAGACCCAGTACTTC.

This sequence joins TRBV18 and TRBJ2-3, with 10 nucleotides matching TRBD2. Germline V gives CDR1 KGHSH, CDR2 LQKENI. The CDR3 has 15 residues. The V and J ends lost 3 bases and 3 bases, in that order; junction bases with no gene match: 3. CDR3 protein: CASSPSGGATDTQYF. CDR3 bases: TGTGCCAGCTCACCCAGCGGGGGGGCGACAGATACGCAGTATTTT. Supplemented by reference TRBV18 and TRBJ2-3, the full variable domain reads NAGVMQNPRHLVRRRGQEARLRCSPMKGHSHVYWYRQLPEEGLKFMVYLQKENIIDESGMPKERFSAEFPKEGPSILRIQQVVRGDSAAYFCASSPSGGATDTQYFGPGTRLTVL.

The chain recombines TRBV14 with TRBJ2-1; possibly TRBD2 for D (5 bases). V was shortened by 4 bases and J by 3 bases, with 16 bases between the two germline ends. This CDR3 spans 16 amino acids. Germline CDR1 SGHDN, CDR2 FVKESK. The CDR3 DNA follows: TGTGCCAGCAGCCTCGGGATTCTATCCCTCTACAATGAGCAGTTCTTC. It translates to CASSLGILSLYNEQFF.

The chain has TRBV5-1 and TRBJ1-5; D gene unclear. The length of the CDR3 is 15 residues. Germline V gene data show CDR1 as SGHRS and CDR2 as YFSETQ. The V end lost 4 bases, the J end lost 7 bases, and 18 bases lay between the germline ends. The chain's CDR3 is CASSPLGGYGQPQHF. CDR3 nucleotide sequence: TGCGCCAGCAGCCCTCTGGGCGGGTATGGGCAGCCCCAGCATTTT.

The CDR3 nucleotides read TGTGCCAGCGGTTTTGCTACTGAGCAGTTCTTC. This translates into CASGFATEQFF. This chain connects TRBV7-9 to TRBJ2-1, with unresolved D. V shed 8 bases and J shed 9 bases, with 11 bases lying between them. CDR1 is SEHNR and CDR2 is FQNEAQ in the germline V gene (reference sequence). The CDR3 has 11 residues.

This sequence joins TRBV28 and TRBJ2-3; D may be TRBD2 (6 bases). The CDR3 has 16 residues. Trimming removed 3 bases at V and 1 base at J, with 14 bases between. Germline V gene data show CDR1 as MDHEN and CDR2 as SYDVKM. CDR3 protein: CASSLGYSGRTDTQYF. The CDR3 coding sequence is TGTGCCAGCAGTTTGGGATATAGCGGACGCACAGATACGCAGTATTTT.

The J gene is TRBJ2-7, the V gene TRBV7-9; 9 bases are a match to TRBD2. Germline V lookup: CDR1 SEHNR, CDR2 FQNEAQ (reference sequence). This CDR3 contains 17 residues. J gave up 0 bases and V 4 bases, and 10 bases lay outside the gene matches. CDR3 residues: CASSSPVAGGYSYEQYF. In DNA, the CDR3 is TGTGCCAGCAGCTCTCCTGTGGCGGGGGGGTACTCCTACGAGCAGTACTTC.

The J gene is TRBJ1-2, the V gene TRBV4-1; 7 positions agree with TRBD1. The CDR3 loop spans 15 amino acids. Germline V gives CDR1 MGHRA, CDR2 YSYEKL. V was clipped by 5 bases and J by 4 bases; unmatched bases: 10. CDR3 region: CASSGTPTGTYGYTF. CDR3 DNA sequence: TGCGCCAGCAGCGGAACCCCGACAGGGACCTATGGCTACACCTTC.

The genes are TRBV12-3 or TRBV12-4 and TRBJ2-3; no clear D gene. Trimming stripped 7 bases from V and 4 bases from J, with 9 bases between. This CDR3 region has 12 residues. CDR3 nucleotides: TGTGCCAGCAAGCCCTGGGCAGATACGCAGTATTTT. Amino acid sequence: CASKPWADTQYF.

The chain uses TRBV11-2 and TRBJ2-3; D is perhaps TRBD2 (6 bases). The ends were cut back, 1 base at V and 2 bases at J, with 13 bases in the middle. This CDR3 contains 16 residues. Germline values: CDR1 SGHAT, CDR2 FQNNGV. CDR3 sequence reads: CASSLGMGGLTDTQYF. Here the CDR3 DNA reads TGTGCCAGCAGCTTAGGGATGGGAGGCCTCACAGATACGCAGTATTTT.

CDR3: CASSLGGLLGETQYF. The CDR3 bases are TGTGCCAGCAGCTTGGGGGGTCTGCTGGGAGAGACCCAGTACTTC. J is TRBJ2-5 and V is TRBV5-8, with D unclear. V lost 0 bases, J lost 4 bases, and 13 bases lay in between. The CDR3 is 15 amino acids. Per germline, CDR1 SGHTS and CDR2 YDEGEE.

V gene TRBV18 combines with J gene TRBJ2-3, with 13 bases that match TRBD2. The V gene's germline CDR1 is KGHSH and CDR2 LQKENI. J lost 6 bases, V lost 6 bases, and 6 bases had no gene match. This CDR3 is 15 amino acids long. In nucleotides, the CDR3 is TGTGCCAGCTCTTTTGGACTAGCGGGAGTCGATACGCAGTATTTT. Its translation: CASSFGLAGVDTQYF.

The chain links TRBV3-1 (or the pseudogene TRBV3-2) to TRBJ1-1; 11 bases are a match to TRBD1. Looked up from germline, CDR1 is LGHDT and CDR2 is YNNKEL (reference sequence). J lost 1 base, V lost 4 bases, and 14 bases had no gene match. The CDR3 runs to 19 residues. In DNA form, the CDR3 reads TGTGCCAGCAGCCCCCCCCCGGGGGGACAGGGGGAACAGAACACTGAAGCTTTCTTT. Protein sequence: CASSPPPGGQGEQNTEAFF.

This chain joins TRBV5-1 and TRBJ2-1; no reliable D call. The CDR3 is 13 amino acids. From germline, CDR1 is SGHRS and CDR2 YFSETQ. Trimming took 4 bases from V and 8 from J, leaving 13 bases between them. The DNA for the CDR3 is TGCGCCAGCAGCCGGATCCCCCTCGATGAGCAGTTCTTC. It translates to CASSRIPLDEQFF.

The rearrangement uses TRBV29-1 and TRBJ2-7; a possible D gene is TRBD1 (5 bases). Deletions cut 5 bases from V and 5 bases from J, with 7 bases between. Germline V CDR1 and CDR2: SQVTM, ANQGSEA. This CDR3 has 10 amino acids. CDR3 in amino acids: CSVQGHEQYF. The CDR3 bases are TGCAGCGTTCAGGGCCACGAGCAGTACTTC.

V and J are TRBV28 and TRBJ2-1; D ambiguous. This CDR3 comprises 12 residues. In germline, CDR1 is MDHEN, CDR2 SYDVKM. The V gene lost 7 bases and the J gene lost 2 bases, with 6 bases spanning the gap. The CDR3 DNA reads TGTGCCAGCATAGATCCCTACAATGAGCAGTTCTTC. This encodes CASIDPYNEQFF.

The V call is TRBV6-5, the J call TRBJ1-4, with a weak D call TRBD1 (6 bases). The CDR3 is 15 amino acids. V gave up 5 bases and J gave up 6 bases, with 16 bases separating them. The V gene's germline CDR1 is MNHEY and CDR2 SVGAGI. The CDR3 DNA reads TGTGCCAGCAGTCTACTCAGGGGAGGGGATGAAAAACTGTTTTTT. This translates into CASSLLRGGDEKLFF.

CDR3 sequence (DNA): TGTGCCAGCAGCGTAGGACTAGCGGGAGGGTATGAGCAGTTCTTC. Translation: CASSVGLAGGYEQFF. This rearrangement joins TRBV9 to TRBJ2-1, with 14 positions matching TRBD2. Trimming cost V 0 bases and J 8 bases; bases outside gene matches: 1. In germline, CDR1 is SGDLS, CDR2 YYNGEE. The CDR3 loop spans 15 amino acids. Looking up the rest from reference TRBV9 and TRBJ2-1 gives the full variable domain: DSGVTQTPKHLITATGQRVTLRCSPRSGDLSVYWYQQSLDQGLQFLIQYYNGEERAKGNILERFSAQQFPDLHSELNLSSLELGDSALYFCASSVGLAGGYEQFFGPGTRLTVL.